One T cell receptor beta chain is described in this entry. The germline gives CDR1 GTSNPN, CDR2 SVGIG (reference sequence). This CDR3 has 15 amino acids. V lost 0 bases and J lost 4, with 13 bases in between. Method: immunoSEQ multiplex PCR; TCRdb's copy keeps in-frame clones and lacks some. The sample consists of some 310,000 clones, 90% of them appearing once. The data belong to a study of blood T cell repertoires in COVID-19. Patients at the Seattle site were enrolled during active infection and followed longitudinally. This TCR came from a woman in her 40s with COVID-19, enrolled during active disease. The source material was peripheral blood. The chain carries TRBV30 and TRBJ1-5; D remains ambiguous. The CDR3 DNA follows: TGTGCCTGGAGTGTCGGAACTCAGAGGAATCAGCCCCAGCATTTT. Translation gives CAWSVGTQRNQPQHF.